A selection of T cell receptor beta chains follows, all from one sample in a study of CD8 T cells in Susac syndrome. TCRdb recomputed calls from the immunoSEQ multiplex PCR reads with MiXCR, one row per CDR3 protein. The table shows approximately 120,000 distinct CDR3 sequences, with 90% to 95% occurring only once. Sequenced: CD8+ T cells from PBMCs. These receptors were collected from a human donor with Susac syndrome. CDR3s include the opening cysteine and the closing phenylalanine or tryptophan. A D gene is named only where the DNA matches it firmly. Size values are once, few and many counts, or a class for expanded clones, and some rows have none.

CDR3: CASSVIAGGFRETQYF
DNA: TGTGCCAGCAGCGTAATAGCGGGAGGGTTTCGGGAGACCCAGTACTTC
V: TRBV13
J: TRBJ2-5
size: -
D: TRBD2

CDR3: CASSLGGEDTEAFF
DNA: TGTGCCAGCAGCTTAGGAGGGGAAGACACTGAAGCTTTCTTT
V: TRBV7-6
J: TRBJ1-1
size: once
D: -

CDR3: CASSHPTDGYTEAFF
DNA: TGTGCCAGCAGCCACCCCACGGACGGATACACTGAAGCTTTCTTT
V: TRBV3-1
J: TRBJ1-1
size: -
D: -

CDR3: CASSLQYNQPQHF
DNA: TGTGCCAGCAGTTTACAATACAATCAGCCCCAGCATTTT
V: TRBV27
J: TRBJ1-5
size: -
D: -

CDR3: CASSQEAGRETQYF
DNA: TGCGCCAGCAGCCAAGAGGCGGGACGAGAGACCCAGTACTTC
V: TRBV4-1
J: TRBJ2-5
size: -
D: -

CDR3: CASSPGLAEVGQYF
DNA: TGTGCCAGCAGCCCGGGACTAGCGGAAGTGGGGCAGTACTTC
V: TRBV7-9
J: TRBJ2-7
size: -
D: TRBD2

CDR3: CSAKTGDPKETQYF
DNA: TGCAGTGCAAAAACAGGGGACCCAAAAGAGACCCAGTACTTC
V: TRBV20-1
J: TRBJ2-5
size: -
D: TRBD1

CDR3: CSARTTRDYNEQFF
DNA: TGCAGTGCTAGAACGACTAGGGACTACAATGAGCAGTTCTTC
V: TRBV20-1
J: TRBJ2-1
size: -
D: -

CDR3: CASSSGTGMFF
DNA: TGTGCCAGCAGCTCCGGGACAGGGATGTTCTTC
V: TRBV11-1
J: TRBJ2-1
size: -
D: TRBD1

CDR3: CASSFGLAGAAYEQYF
DNA: TGTGCCAGCAGCTTCGGACTAGCGGGAGCGGCGTACGAGCAGTACTTC
V: TRBV7-8
J: TRBJ2-7
size: -
D: TRBD2

CDR3: CASSPPTRDGYTF
DNA: TGTGCCAGCTCACCACCGACAAGGGATGGCTACACCTTC
V: TRBV18
J: TRBJ1-2
size: -
D: -

CDR3: CASSPYGSQETQYF
DNA: TGTGCCAGCAGCCCCTACGGGAGTCAAGAGACCCAGTACTTC
V: TRBV9
J: TRBJ2-5
size: -
D: -

CDR3: CASSLPGNEQFF
DNA: TGTGCCAGCAGTTTGCCTGGAAATGAGCAGTTCTTC
V: TRBV27
J: TRBJ2-1
size: few
D: -

CDR3: CASSLNFNEQFF
DNA: TGTGCCAGCAGTCTCAACTTCAATGAGCAGTTCTTC
V: TRBV12-3/TRBV12-4
J: TRBJ2-1
size: -
D: -

CDR3: CSVEVSTSGGPHSYEQYF
DNA: TGCAGCGTTGAGGTTTCGACTAGCGGGGGTCCCCACTCCTACGAGCAGTACTTC
V: TRBV29-1
J: TRBJ2-7
size: -
D: TRBD2

CDR3: CASSPNSEAAEAFF
DNA: TGTGCCAGCAGTCCAAACTCGGAGGCGGCTGAAGCTTTCTTT
V: TRBV6-5
J: TRBJ1-1
size: -
D: -

CDR3: CALVPNTEAFF
DNA: TGTGCCTTGGTCCCCAACACTGAAGCTTTCTTT
V: TRBV30
J: TRBJ1-1
size: -
D: -

CDR3: CASSQVFNEQFF
DNA: TGTGCCAGCAGCCAAGTGTTCAATGAGCAGTTCTTC
V: TRBV3-1
J: TRBJ2-1
size: -
D: -

CDR3: CSARALGDTEAFF
DNA: TGCAGTGCTAGAGCCCTAGGTGACACTGAAGCTTTCTTT
V: TRBV20-1
J: TRBJ1-1
size: -
D: -

CDR3: CAWTRAGVYEQYF
DNA: TGTGCCTGGACACGTGCGGGAGTCTACGAGCAGTACTTC
V: TRBV30
J: TRBJ2-7
size: once
D: TRBD2

CDR3: CSAPESVGYTF
DNA: TGCAGTGCCCCCGAGTCCGTTGGCTACACCTTC
V: TRBV20-1
J: TRBJ1-2
size: -
D: -

CDR3: CASSAAGTANTGELFF
DNA: TGTGCCAGCAGCGCAGCCGGGACGGCGAACACCGGGGAGCTGTTTTTT
V: TRBV7-9
J: TRBJ2-2
size: -
D: -

CDR3: CASSLAGTGELFF
DNA: TGTGCCAGCAGCCTTGCAGGCACCGGGGAGCTGTTTTTT
V: TRBV5-6
J: TRBJ2-2
size: -
D: -

CDR3: CASSFVGGPSNEQFF
DNA: TGTGCCAGCAGTTTTGTGGGAGGGCCAAGTAATGAGCAGTTCTTC
V: TRBV12-3/TRBV12-4
J: TRBJ2-1
size: once
D: TRBD2

CDR3: CATSRDLASTSTDTQYF
DNA: TGTGCCACCAGCAGAGATTTGGCTAGCACAAGCACAGATACGCAGTATTTT
V: TRBV15
J: TRBJ2-3
size: -
D: -

CDR3: CAWSVGAGQPQHF
DNA: TGTGCCTGGAGTGTAGGGGCAGGTCAGCCCCAGCATTTT
V: TRBV30
J: TRBJ1-5
size: -
D: -

CDR3: CATSREMSSYEQYF
DNA: TGTGCCACCAGCAGAGAGATGAGCTCCTACGAGCAGTACTTC
V: TRBV15
J: TRBJ2-7
size: -
D: -

CDR3: CASSFPNWAQPQHF
DNA: TGTGCCAGCAGTTTCCCTAATTGGGCCCAGCCCCAGCATTTT
V: TRBV28
J: TRBJ1-5
size: -
D: -

CDR3: CASSSGFVWQYF
DNA: TGTGCCAGCAGTTCCGGGTTTGTATGGCAGTACTTC
V: TRBV6-2/TRBV6-3
J: TRBJ2-7
size: -
D: -

CDR3: CASSQEGQYANTGELFF
DNA: TGTGCCAGCAGCCAAGAGGGACAATACGCGAACACCGGGGAGCTGTTTTTT
V: TRBV3-1
J: TRBJ2-2
size: -
D: -

CDR3: CASSSPGFGYNSPLHF
DNA: TGTGCCAGCAGCTCTCCGGGTTTCGGCTACAATTCACCCCTCCACTTT
V: TRBV5-6
J: TRBJ1-6
size: -
D: -